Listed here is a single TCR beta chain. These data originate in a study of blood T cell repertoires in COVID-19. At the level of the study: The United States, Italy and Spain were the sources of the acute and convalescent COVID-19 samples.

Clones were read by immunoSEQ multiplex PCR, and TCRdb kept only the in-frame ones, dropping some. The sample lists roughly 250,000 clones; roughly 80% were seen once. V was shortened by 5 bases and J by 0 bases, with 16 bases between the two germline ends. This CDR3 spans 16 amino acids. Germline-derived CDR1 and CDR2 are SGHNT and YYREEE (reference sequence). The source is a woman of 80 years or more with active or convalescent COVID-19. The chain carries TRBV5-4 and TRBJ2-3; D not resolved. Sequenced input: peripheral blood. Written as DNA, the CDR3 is TGTGCCAGCAGGCCCGGTACGGTCACTAGCACAGATACGCAGTATTTT. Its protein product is CASRPGTVTSTDTQYF.